What follows are 18 T cell receptor beta chains derived from one specimen sequenced in a study of blood T cell repertoires in COVID-19. Sequenced by immunoSEQ multiplex PCR; TCRdb stores in-frame clones only, minus some. The table lists approximately 160,000 clones, 84% of them singletons. The sequencing sample was made of peripheral blood. These receptors were collected from a man in his forties who had recovered from COVID-19.

V gene TRBV2 combines with J gene TRBJ2-5; TRBD2 matches 7 bases. Germline CDR1 and CDR2: SNHLY and FYNNEI. This CDR3 has 14 residues. The V segment lost 6 bases and the J segment 4 bases; nucleotides outside the gene matches: 8. CDR3 residues: CASRMTGGGETQYF. Written as DNA, the CDR3 is TGTGCCAGCAGGATGACGGGAGGAGGAGAGACCCAGTACTTC.

This chain links TRBV6-2 or TRBV6-3 with TRBJ1-5; D is unclear. Germline loops: CDR1 MNHEY, CDR2 SVGEGT. The CDR3 covers 12 residues. V was clipped by 2 bases and J by 7 bases, with 6 bases between them. The CDR3 sequence: CASSYPLQPQHF. Written as DNA, the CDR3 is TGTGCCAGCAGTTACCCACTGCAGCCCCAGCATTTT.

This sequence joins TRBV11-2 and TRBJ2-3, with D possibly matching TRBD2 (5 bases). The germline V gene has CDR1 SGHAT and CDR2 FQNNGV. The CDR3 covers 14 residues. Trimming cost V 3 bases and J 2 bases, with 9 bases left between them. The DNA of the CDR3 is TGTGCCAGCAGCTTGGGCGGGTACACAGATACGCAGTATTTT. Translation: CASSLGGYTDTQYF.

This chain uses TRBV2 with TRBJ2-3, with 7 bases lining up with TRBD1. Germline CDR1 SNHLY, CDR2 FYNNEI. This CDR3 spans 15 amino acids. Unmatched junction bases numbered 8, after V lost 6 bases and J lost 2 bases. This chain's CDR3 is CASSQWDRHTDTQYF. In nucleotides, the CDR3 is TGTGCCAGCAGCCAATGGGACAGACACACAGATACGCAGTATTTT.

The chain couples TRBV19 to TRBJ1-2; TRBD1 aligns across 10 bases. V was pared by 6 bases and J by 6 bases, with 10 bases of the junction left unmatched. Germline V CDR1 and CDR2: LNHDA, SQIVND (reference sequence). The CDR3 is 15 amino acids. The CDR3 reads CASSREGTGVDGYTF. The CDR3 bases are TGTGCCAGTAGCCGCGAGGGGACAGGGGTCGATGGCTACACCTTC.

The chain combines TRBV6-2 or TRBV6-3 with TRBJ1-5; D is uncertain. Deletions cut 1 base from V and 1 base from J, with 11 bases between. The CDR3 runs to 16 residues. Germline assignment: CDR1 MNHEY and CDR2 SVGEGT. The CDR3 coding sequence is TGTGCCAGCAGTTACTATCGTGGGCCGAGCAATCAGCCCCAGCATTTT. Translating gives CASSYYRGPSNQPQHF.

The V gene is TRBV7-9, the J gene TRBJ1-2; weak D call: TRBD1 (5 bases). Between the trimmed V and J ends, which lost 5 bases and 5 bases, there was a span of 9 bases. The germline V gene has CDR1 SEHNR and CDR2 FQNEAQ (reference sequence). The CDR3 runs to 12 residues. The CDR3 here is CASSPRGYGYTF. In nucleotides, the CDR3 is TGTGCCAGCAGCCCACGGGGGTATGGCTACACCTTC.

The chain has TRBV7-2 and TRBJ2-7, with 10 positions matching TRBD1. This CDR3 contains 22 residues. V shed 0 bases and J 3 bases; nucleotides not matched to a gene: 23. The germline V gene has CDR1 SGHTA and CDR2 FQGNSA. The CDR3 spells CASSLAATLGQGWMRVVYEQYF. In DNA form, the CDR3 reads TGTGCCAGCAGCTTAGCCGCGACCTTGGGACAGGGGTGGATGAGGGTGGTCTACGAGCAGTACTTC.

The chain is built from TRBV4-2 and TRBJ1-5, with D perhaps TRBD1 (6 bases). The germline CDR1 and CDR2 sequences are LGHNA and YNFKEQ. With 1 base removed from V and 5 bases from J, the gap between germline ends came to 12 bases. This CDR3 has 15 amino acids. Here the CDR3 reads CASSQVKGEDQPQHF. The DNA for the CDR3 is TGTGCCAGCAGCCAAGTGAAGGGGGAAGATCAGCCCCAGCATTTT.

CDR3 residues: CASSLGRLAGLLGDTQYF. The CDR3 DNA follows: TGTGCCAGCAGTTTGGGGAGACTAGCGGGTCTCCTCGGAGATACGCAGTATTTT. The chain couples TRBV28 to TRBJ2-3, with 10 bases lining up with TRBD2. CDR1 and CDR2 from the germline V gene are MDHEN and SYDVKM. The CDR3 loop spans 18 amino acids. V shed 3 bases and J 5 bases; nucleotides not matched to a gene: 14.

The chain has TRBV7-6 and TRBJ2-2, with a possible D match to TRBD1 (6 bases). There are 15 residues in the CDR3. The V and J ends lost 3 bases and 2 bases respectively, with 10 bases between them. Germline lookup yields CDR1 SGHVS and CDR2 FNYEAQ. The CDR3 bases are TGTGCCAGCAGCTTTAGACAGGCAAACACCGGGGAGCTGTTTTTT. The encoded protein is CASSFRQANTGELFF.

DNA of the CDR3: TGTGCCAGCAGCCGGGACAGGGGTTACGAGCAGTACTTC. This encodes CASSRDRGYEQYF. This chain joins TRBV5-5 and TRBJ2-7; 10 bases agree with TRBD1. The CDR3 contains 13 residues. V gave up 4 bases and J gave up 4 bases; unmatched junction bases: 2. In germline, CDR1 is SGHKS, CDR2 YYEKEE (reference sequence).

The chain uses TRBV7-2 and TRBJ2-3, with TRBD1 matching over 7 bases. The ends lost 1 base at V and 4 bases at J; junction bases unmatched: 5. The length of the CDR3 is 15 residues. The germline V gene has CDR1 SGHTA and CDR2 FQGNSA. For the CDR3, the DNA is TGTGCCAGCAGCTTAGGACAGGGTGCCGCAGATACGCAGTATTTT. As protein: CASSLGQGAADTQYF.

This sequence joins TRBV6-6 and TRBJ2-5; D gene unclear. V was cut by 2 bases and J by 7 bases, with 14 bases left in between. The CDR3 has 14 amino acids. The germline V gene has CDR1 MNHNY and CDR2 SVGAGI (reference sequence). This CDR3 is CASSYASLGRTQYF. CDR3 coding DNA: TGTGCCAGCAGTTACGCATCCCTAGGAAGGACCCAGTACTTC.

The genes are TRBV7-2 and TRBJ2-3, with 8 bases identical to TRBD2. Trimming removed 5 bases from V and 0 bases from J; junction bases left unmatched: 7. The length of the CDR3 is 16 residues. The germline V gene has CDR1 SGHTA and CDR2 FQGNSA. The CDR3 nucleotides read TGTGCCAGCAGCGTCAGCGGGAGCCACAGCACAGATACGCAGTATTTT. As protein: CASSVSGSHSTDTQYF. Filled out from reference TRBV7-2 and TRBJ2-3, the complete variable domain reads GAGVSQSPSNKVTEKGKDVELRCDPISGHTALYWYRQSLGQGLEFLIYFQGNSAPDKSGLPSDRFSAERTGGSVSTLTIQRTQQEDSAVYLCASSVSGSHSTDTQYFGPGTRLTVL.

The genes are TRBV4-1 and TRBJ2-1, with 8 positions matching TRBD1. Trimming took 0 bases from V and 8 from J; bases not matched to a gene: 12. This CDR3 is 17 amino acids long. Germline-derived CDR1 and CDR2 are MGHRA and YSYEKL. The CDR3 sequence: CASSQEPRTGRYDEQFF. The CDR3 bases are TGCGCCAGCAGCCAAGAGCCCCGGACAGGGAGGTACGATGAGCAGTTCTTC.

The chain recombines TRBV28 with TRBJ1-4; no firm D call. The germline gives CDR1 MDHEN, CDR2 SYDVKM. V shed 3 bases and J shed 8 bases, with 7 bases lying between them. The CDR3 loop spans 12 amino acids. CDR3 protein: CASSFETEKLFF. The CDR3 nucleotides are TGTGCCAGCAGTTTCGAGACAGAAAAACTGTTTTTT. The variable domain in full, completed from reference TRBV28 and TRBJ1-4, reads DVKVTQSSRYLVKRTGEKVFLECVQDMDHENMFWYRQDPGLGLRLIYFSYDVKMKEKGDIPEGYSVSREKKERFSLILESASTNQTSMYLCASSFETEKLFFGSGTQLSVL.

The chain joins TRBV7-9 to TRBJ1-1, with 8 bases fitting TRBD1. The germline V gene has CDR1 SEHNR and CDR2 FQNEAQ (reference sequence). After removal of 3 bases from V and 7 bases from J, the junction contained 7 bases not matched to a gene. This CDR3 has 14 amino acids. CDR3 coding DNA: TGTGCCAGCAGCTTCCTACAGGGGGTCGGTGAAGCTTTCTTT. Protein product: CASSFLQGVGEAFF.